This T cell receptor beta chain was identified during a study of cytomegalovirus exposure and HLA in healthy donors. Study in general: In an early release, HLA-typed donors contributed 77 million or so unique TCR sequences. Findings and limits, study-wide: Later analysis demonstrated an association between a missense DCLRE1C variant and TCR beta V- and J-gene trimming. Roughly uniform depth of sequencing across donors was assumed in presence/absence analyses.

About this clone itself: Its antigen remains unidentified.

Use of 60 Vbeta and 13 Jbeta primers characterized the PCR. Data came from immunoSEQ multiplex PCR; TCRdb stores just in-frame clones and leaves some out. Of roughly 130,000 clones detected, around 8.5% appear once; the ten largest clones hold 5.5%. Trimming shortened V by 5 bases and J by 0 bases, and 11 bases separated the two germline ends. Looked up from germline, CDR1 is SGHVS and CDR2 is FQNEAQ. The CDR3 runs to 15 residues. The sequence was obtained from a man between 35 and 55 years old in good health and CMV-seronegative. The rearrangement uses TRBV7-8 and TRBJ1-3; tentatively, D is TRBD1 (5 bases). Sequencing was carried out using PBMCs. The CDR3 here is CASSPSGFSGNTIYF. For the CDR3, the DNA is TGTGCCAGCAGCCCTTCAGGGTTCTCTGGAAACACCATATATTTT. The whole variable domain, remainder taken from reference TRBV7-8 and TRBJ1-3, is GAGVSQSPRYKVAKRGQDVALRCDPISGHVSLFWYQQALGQGPEFLTYFQNEAQLDKSGLPSDRFFAERPEGSVSTLKIQRTQQEDSAVYLCASSPSGFSGNTIYFGEGSWLTVV.